This entry is about one TCR beta chain. Its antigen is as yet unknown. Germline CDR1 and CDR2: MNHNY and SVGAGI (reference sequence). The CDR3 runs 13 residues. With 10 bases removed from V and 10 bases from J, the gap between germline ends came to 22 bases. Method: immunoSEQ multiplex PCR; TCRdb's copy keeps in-frame clones and lacks some. This table has tens of thousands of clones, around 93% appearing once. The sample belongs to a study of graft-versus-host responses after intestinal transplantation. Whole-study findings and limits: The recipient marrow held GvH clones, and some of them showed up first in ileum or blood. Peak circulating GvH clone levels tracked with early post-transplant HvG declines. Allografts carried high graft-versus-host to host-versus-graft clonal ratios in patients having graft-donor T cell macrochimerism.

J is TRBJ1-2 and V is TRBV6-6, with a tentative D call TRBD1 (5 bases). The sequence derives from a human patient who received an intestinal transplant, so some T cells may come from the graft donor. Sample: PBMCs, taken 98 days after intestinal transplantation. This CDR3 is CATATGTYSTYTF. The CDR3 region has the DNA TGTGCCACCGCAACAGGAACTTATTCGACCTACACCTTC.